The 9 T cell receptor beta chains presented below share a single source sample, sequenced in a study of control samples from healthy donors and cancer patients. The data were produced by immunoSEQ multiplex PCR, yet TCRdb's version contains in-frame clones alone and is incomplete. The sample lists roughly 80,000 clones, approximately 89% seen once, with less than 6% in the top ten. Sequencing was performed on blood. Receptor source: a man in his fifties in good health.

The J gene is TRBJ1-1, the V gene TRBV15; D is undetermined. V was cut by 0 bases and J by 0 bases, with 5 bases left in between. The CDR3 spans 14 residues. Germline CDR1 reads LNHNV; CDR2 reads YYDKDF (reference sequence). The CDR3 is CATSRDLVNTEAFF. The CDR3 region has the DNA TGTGCCACCAGCAGAGATCTGGTGAACACTGAAGCTTTCTTT.

The V gene is TRBV6-2 or TRBV6-3, the J gene TRBJ2-7; D is tentatively TRBD1 or TRBD2 (5 bases each). The CDR3 loop spans 17 amino acids. Trimming took 0 bases from V and 2 from J, leaving 17 bases between them. Germline values: CDR1 MNHEY, CDR2 SVGEGT. CDR3 protein: CASSYSGARALTYEQYF. CDR3 coding DNA: TGTGCCAGCAGTTACTCGGGAGCCAGGGCCCTTACCTACGAGCAGTACTTC.

The chain has TRBV29-1 and TRBJ1-2, with unresolved D. V lost 4 bases and J 2 bases, leaving 11 bases between the germline ends. Per germline, CDR1 SQVTM and CDR2 ANQGSEA. The CDR3 spans 13 residues. This CDR3 reads CSVVGGPNYGYTF. DNA of the CDR3: TGCAGCGTTGTGGGCGGTCCGAACTATGGCTACACCTTC.

This chain joins TRBV7-2 and TRBJ1-2; 7 positions agree with TRBD1. CDR1 SGHTA and CDR2 FQGNSA come from the germline V gene. Trimming cost V 3 bases and J 8 bases; bases outside gene matches: 3. The CDR3 runs to 12 residues. The CDR3 nucleotides are TGTGCCAGCAGCTTGGACAGGCACGGCTACACCTTC. Protein sequence: CASSLDRHGYTF. Together with reference TRBV7-2 and TRBJ1-2, the CDR3 gives the full variable domain: GAGVSQSPSNKVTEKGKDVELRCDPISGHTALYWYRQSLGQGLEFLIYFQGNSAPDKSGLPSDRFSAERTGGSVSTLTIQRTQQEDSAVYLCASSLDRHGYTFGSGTRLTVV.

The chain uses TRBV18 and TRBJ1-1; 7 bases agree with TRBD1. Losses at the gene ends were 6 bases for V and 7 bases for J; bases not matched to a gene: 5. Germline CDR1 reads KGHSH; CDR2 reads LQKENI. This CDR3 is 12 amino acids long. CDR3 nucleotide sequence: TGTGCCAGCTCGTCGGGACAGTTTGAAGCTTTCTTT. The encoded protein is CASSSGQFEAFF.

This chain joins TRBV7-9 and TRBJ2-3; perhaps D is TRBD1 or TRBD2 (5 bases each). The CDR3 contains 15 residues. Trimming left V 2 bases short and J 0 bases short, with 9 bases between. Per the germline V gene, CDR1 is SEHNR and CDR2 is FQNEAQ (reference sequence). DNA for the CDR3: TGTGCCAGCAGCTTACGGGGCGGGAGCACAGATACGCAGTATTTT. This translates into CASSLRGGSTDTQYF. The full variable domain, completed using reference TRBV7-9 and TRBJ2-3, is DTGVSQNPRHKITKRGQNVTFRCDPISEHNRLYWYRQTLGQGPEFLTYFQNEAQLEKSRLLSDRFSAERPKGSFSTLEIQRTEQGDSAMYLCASSLRGGSTDTQYFGPGTRLTVL.

This chain joins TRBV11-2 and TRBJ1-1; D unresolved. Trimming removed 5 bases from V and 1 base from J, with 14 bases in between. Germline V lookup: CDR1 SGHAT, CDR2 FQNNGV. The CDR3 is made up of 15 amino acids. CDR3 DNA sequence: TGTGCCAGCAGCCCCGGTGTAGGGTCGAACACTGAAGCTTTCTTT. This sequence encodes CASSPGVGSNTEAFF.

The V gene is TRBV28, the J gene TRBJ1-5; TRBD1 might be the D (6 bases). V dropped 0 bases and J dropped 4 bases, with 13 bases sitting between them. The CDR3 consists of 16 residues. Germline-derived CDR1 and CDR2 are MDHEN and SYDVKM. This CDR3 is CASSLWGGGTNQPQHF. The CDR3 bases are TGTGCCAGCAGTTTATGGGGAGGGGGGACAAATCAGCCCCAGCATTTT. Full variable domain (rest looked up from reference TRBV28 and TRBJ1-5): DVKVTQSSRYLVKRTGEKVFLECVQDMDHENMFWYRQDPGLGLRLIYFSYDVKMKEKGDIPEGYSVSREKKERFSLILESASTNQTSMYLCASSLWGGGTNQPQHFGDGTRLSIL.

The J gene is TRBJ1-1, the V gene TRBV6-6, with D unclear. In germline, CDR1 is MNHNY, CDR2 SVGAGI (reference sequence). CDR3 length: 11 residues. V was pared by 7 bases and J by 0 bases, with 3 bases between. Here the CDR3 reads CASTLNTEAFF. The DNA of the CDR3 is TGTGCCAGCACCTTGAACACTGAAGCTTTCTTT.